This passage covers 2 T cell receptor beta chains from one sample sequenced in a study of PD-L1 blockade in urothelial cancer. The repertoire was sequenced with immunoSEQ multiplex PCR; TCRdb's copy has only in-frame clones and lacks some. In the table there are 27,000 or so clones, roughly 86% of which are singletons. This specimen was PBMCs, taken around atezolizumab (anti-PD-L1) treatment. The source is a man aged 50 to 59 with urothelial cancer.

The chain employs TRBV7-9 and TRBJ1-2; TRBD1 matches at 8 bases. Germline CDR1 reads SEHNR; CDR2 reads FQNEAQ (reference sequence). CDR3 length: 14 amino acids. The J segment lost 7 bases and the V segment lost 5 bases, leaving 9 bases of the junction unmatched. The CDR3 coding sequence is TGTGCCAGCAGCGTGACAGGGGACGGGGGTGGCTACACCTTC. It yields the protein CASSVTGDGGGYTF.

V and J are TRBV19 and TRBJ2-7; tentatively, D is TRBD1 (6 bases). Trimming stripped 1 base from V and 2 bases from J, with 9 bases between. In germline, CDR1 is LNHDA, CDR2 SQIVND (reference sequence). This CDR3 spans 14 amino acids. The CDR3 loop is CASSIAGHTYEQYF. The CDR3 bases are TGTGCCAGTAGTATAGCGGGACACACCTACGAGCAGTACTTC.